This T cell receptor (beta chain) stems from a study of cytomegalovirus exposure and HLA in healthy donors. The method was immunoSEQ multiplex PCR; TCRdb's version includes in-frame clones alone and lacks a portion of them. The sample carries some 190,000 clones, roughly 86% recorded once. Worth noting for this clone: The antigen is unknown.

Study-level findings and limits: Specificity for CMV antigens was confirmed in vitro for a few of the CMV-associated chains. Some TCR beta chains (roughly 160 of them) were listed as cytomegalovirus-associated. In the 130 or so validation repertoires, a later analysis found that first-cohort TCR clusters tended to co-occur.

Input material: PBMCs. The sequence came from a woman aged 18-29 years in good health and CMV-seronegative.

In nucleotides, the CDR3 is TGTGCCAGCAGCTTAGACGGTAGCAGCTCTAACTATGGCTACACCTTC. Translating it yields CASSLDGSSSNYGYTF. The V call is TRBV7-9, the J call TRBJ1-2; D gene uncertain. Germline lookup yields CDR1 SEHNR and CDR2 FQNEAQ (reference sequence). This CDR3 comprises 16 residues. V was trimmed by 1 base and J by 0 bases, leaving 12 bases between them.